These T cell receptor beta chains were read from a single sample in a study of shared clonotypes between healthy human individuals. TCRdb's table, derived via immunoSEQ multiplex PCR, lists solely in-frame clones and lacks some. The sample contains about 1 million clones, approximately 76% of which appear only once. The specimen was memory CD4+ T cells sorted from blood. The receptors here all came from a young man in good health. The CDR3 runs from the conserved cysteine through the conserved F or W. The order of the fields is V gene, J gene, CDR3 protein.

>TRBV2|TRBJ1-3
CASTTQGSTGNTIYF
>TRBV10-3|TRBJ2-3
CAISLGRDTDTQYF
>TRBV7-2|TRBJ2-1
CASSLDSDGKRYNEQFF
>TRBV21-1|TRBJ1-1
CASSKRAREAFF
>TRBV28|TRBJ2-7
CASRPASGEQYF
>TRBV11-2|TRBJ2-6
CASSPLATASGANVLTF
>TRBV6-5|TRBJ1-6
CASRTGRNSPLHF
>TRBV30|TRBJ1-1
CAWRANTEAFF
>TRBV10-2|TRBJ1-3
CASGNRTGGVVNTIYF
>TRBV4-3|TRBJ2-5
CASSQTGGETQYF
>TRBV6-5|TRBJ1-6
CASRQGNSPLHF
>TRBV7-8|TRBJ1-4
CASSLGTTGALNEKLFF
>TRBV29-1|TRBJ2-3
CSGGTSGRDLTDTQYF
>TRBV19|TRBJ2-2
CASLRSRNTGELFF
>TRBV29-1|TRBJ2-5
CSVEDRGETQYF